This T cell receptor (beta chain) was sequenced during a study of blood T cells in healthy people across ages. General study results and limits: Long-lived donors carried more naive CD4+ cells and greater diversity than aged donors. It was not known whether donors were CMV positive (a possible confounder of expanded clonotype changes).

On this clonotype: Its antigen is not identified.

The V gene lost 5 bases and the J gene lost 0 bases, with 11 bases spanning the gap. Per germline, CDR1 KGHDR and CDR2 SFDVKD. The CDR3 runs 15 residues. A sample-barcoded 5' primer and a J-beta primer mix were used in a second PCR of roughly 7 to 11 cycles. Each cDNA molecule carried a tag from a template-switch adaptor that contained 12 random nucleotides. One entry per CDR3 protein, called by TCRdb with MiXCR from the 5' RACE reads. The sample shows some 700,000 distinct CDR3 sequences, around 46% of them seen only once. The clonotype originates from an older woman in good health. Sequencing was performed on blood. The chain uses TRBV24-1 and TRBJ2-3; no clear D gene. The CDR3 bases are TGTGCCACCAGTGCCCTAACTGCTAGCACAGATACGCAGTATTTT. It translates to CATSALTASTDTQYF.